Listed below are T cell receptor beta chains from one sample, sequenced in a study of cytomegalovirus exposure and HLA in healthy donors. The repertoire was sequenced with immunoSEQ multiplex PCR; TCRdb's copy has only in-frame clones and lacks some. In the table there are fewer than 250,000 clones, around nine tenths of which are singletons. Input material: PBMCs. The receptor set was obtained from a man aged 18 to 30 in good health and CMV-seronegative. CDR3s leave out the opening cysteine and the closing phenylalanine or tryptophan.

v_gene	len	j_gene	CDR3aa
TRBV5-4	11	TRBJ2-7	ASSLDRRYEQY
TRBV10-3	14	TRBJ2-2	AISKLAGDDTGELF
TRBV5-1	13	TRBJ2-3	ASSLGAGSTDTQY
TRBV29-1	10	TRBJ2-1	SGGHFYNEQF
TRBV30	11	TRBJ1-4	AWSPRVNEKLF
TRBV10-3	10	TRBJ2-2	AISDVTGELF
TRBV10-2	12	TRBJ1-1	ASRSSGGITEAF
TRBV10-3	11	TRBJ1-1	ATQFGGGTEAF
TRBV5-5	14	TRBJ1-6	ASSLEVNGNYSPLH
TRBV15	15	TRBJ1-5	ATSGQGLSYSNQPQH
TRBV2	12	TRBJ1-2	ASSEDSWEYGYT
TRBV10-2	12	TRBJ2-7	ASRGLSESYEQY
TRBV28	15	TRBJ1-4	ASSSSWGRVTNEKLF
TRBV6-1	11	TRBJ2-7	ASTRTGSYEQY
TRBV7-2	12	TRBJ2-5	ASSLAQGTKTQY
TRBV27	13	TRBJ2-3	ASSLLDRRSDTQY
TRBV21-1	11	TRBJ1-2	ASRRDRSLGYT
TRBV7-2	13	TRBJ1-2	ASSLASGGDYGYT
TRBV2	12	TRBJ1-4	ASSDWDKDLKLF
TRBV5-1	12	TRBJ2-7	ASSLGQATSEQY
TRBV5-8	14	TRBJ1-2	ASTLTRTGANYGYT
TRBV7-2	13	TRBJ2-7	ASSSDRLFPYEQY
TRBV4-3	11	TRBJ2-3	ASSHGQTIEQY
TRBV9	11	TRBJ1-1	ASSVQGDAEAF
TRBV27	12	TRBJ2-7	ASGLLAFPLEQY
TRBV6-5	12	TRBJ1-2	ASSYGTGGEGYT
TRBV6-1	13	TRBJ2-7	ASTGGQENFREQY
TRBV28	12	TRBJ2-3	ASSDSVEHSTQY
TRBV7-2	11	TRBJ1-4	ASSLELRGKLF
TRBV4-3	12	TRBJ1-5	ASSQEIRVQPQH
TRBV30	11	TRBJ1-4	AWSAGDGRKLF
TRBV28	13	TRBJ2-1	ASSFKPDWASGPF
TRBV28	13	TRBJ2-7	ASSPGLASTYEQY
TRBV18	14	TRBJ2-5	ASSPPSAGGEETQY
TRBV4-2	11	TRBJ2-1	ASSQPSGVEQF
TRBV7-2	13	TRBJ1-1	ASSLEAGLGTEAF
TRBV29-1	13	TRBJ2-7	SVELWRGSSYEQY